This T cell receptor (beta chain) is drawn from a study of follicular helper T cells after annual influenza vaccination. V was pared by 4 bases and J by 5 bases, with 8 bases of the junction left unmatched. This CDR3 is 15 amino acids long. The germline V gene encodes CDR1 SGDLS and CDR2 YYNGEE. Time point denoted: 2014-2015 season, 7 days after vaccination. Adults were given seasonal inactivated influenza vaccine, and blood CD4 subsets were sorted before and after vaccination. Per time point, roughly 35-110 mL of blood was sampled. Only in-frame clones appear in the TCRdb table, and some are missing; sequencing was by immunoSEQ multiplex PCR. The sample records about 16,000 clones, approximately 84% being singletons.

This clonotype originated in an adult who received the influenza vaccine. The specimen comprised CXCR5+ CD38- circulating T follicular helper cells from blood, sampled 7 days after influenza vaccination. Subset defined: circulating Tfh, non-naive CD4+CXCR5+PD-1+ (ICOS+CD38+ or ICOS-CD38-). V and J are TRBV9 and TRBJ2-1; TRBD1 matches at 8 bases. The CDR3 sequence: CASSRGQGDHNEQFF. CDR3 coding DNA: TGTGCCAGCAGCAGAGGACAGGGTGATCACAATGAGCAGTTCTTC.